Listed below are T cell receptor beta chains from one sample, sequenced in a study of cytomegalovirus exposure and HLA in healthy donors. Clones were sequenced by immunoSEQ multiplex PCR, and TCRdb holds only the in-frame ones, with some missing. The sample has about 140,000 clones, 9.7% seen once. The sequenced material came from PBMCs. These receptors came from a man aged 50 to 59 in good health and CMV-seronegative. Each CDR3 is given without its conserved first and last residue.

j_call v_call cdr3_length cdr3_aa
TRBJ2-1 TRBV7-2 13 ASSHDRGGRNEQF
TRBJ1-1 TRBV30 11 AWSGQGGTEAF
TRBJ2-4 TRBV30 13 AWMASGSGKNIQY
TRBJ2-5 TRBV18 13 ASSPRTGGGETQY
TRBJ1-1 TRBV9 13 ASSPHPGSRTEAF
TRBJ2-1 TRBV2 14 ASSESYGGSYNEQF
TRBJ2-7 TRBV30 10 AWSVGGYEQY
TRBJ1-1 TRBV6-5 13 ASSYRQGANTEAF
TRBJ2-5 TRBV7-9 11 ASSFYSEETQY
TRBJ1-1 TRBV10-3 14 AISESLQGDRAEAF
TRBJ1-5 TRBV10-3 12 AISESPENQPQH
TRBJ2-1 TRBV7-3 15 ASSPLGGTSGRYEQF
TRBJ1-1 TRBV6-5 13 ASTPGQYDKTEAF
TRBJ2-4 TRBV18 17 ASSPQGVSISRAKNIQY
TRBJ1-5 TRBV19 12 ASSTETGNQPQH
TRBJ2-7 TRBV30 11 AWSERVPYEQY
TRBJ1-4 TRBV5-1 12 ASSLELAGEKLF
TRBJ2-7 TRBV28 12 ASSPYTGSYEQY
TRBJ2-7 TRBV5-5 16 ASSQDRGGSLAHYEQY
TRBJ2-2 TRBV5-1 14 ASSLTGTPNTGELF
TRBJ2-5 TRBV5-4 13 ASSLGLAGQETQY
TRBJ2-7 TRBV6-5 10 ASGRDRNEQY
TRBJ2-6 TRBV5-1 18 ASSLRQTRQGATGANVLT
TRBJ1-4 TRBV5-1 12 ASSVDRVNEKLF
TRBJ2-5 TRBV6-1 10 ARAGQGETQY
TRBJ2-3 TRBV9 13 ASSFRGLGTDTQY
TRBJ1-5 TRBV2 13 TSSARGRENQPQH
TRBJ1-1 TRBV6-1 11 ASSPPPRTEAF
TRBJ2-4 TRBV2 12 ASSDEGQTRIQY
TRBJ2-7 TRBV4-1 13 ASSQAGTFRYEQY
TRBJ1-4 TRBV5-1 13 ASSKGGGRAEKLF
TRBJ1-1 TRBV11-2 11 ASSLSMNTEAF
TRBJ2-5 TRBV6-5 13 VSSYSEGGWETQY
TRBJ1-5 TRBV28 13 ASSPLAGLSQPQH
TRBJ1-5 TRBV21-1 18 ASSHDPQQGAHLRSQPQH
TRBJ2-1 TRBV5-4 14 ASSHPGLAGSGEQF
TRBJ1-5 TRBV23-1 13 ASSQRTGSNQPQH
TRBJ1-1 TRBV28 10 ASSLTTTEAF
TRBJ1-1 TRBV7-9 15 ASSLLGQGASDPEAF
TRBJ1-2 TRBV6-6 11 ASSLTGNYGYT
TRBJ2-7 TRBV6-5 12 ASSGERTGLTPY
TRBJ2-3 TRBV19 13 ASSIAGTSTDTQY
TRBJ1-3 TRBV30 17 AWSYYRGQTLSSGNTIY
TRBJ1-2 TRBV4-1 15 ASSQTTQTGFNYGYT
TRBJ2-7 TRBV10-3 10 AISEQGYEQY
TRBJ1-4 TRBV19 14 ASNRDRGTTNEKLF
TRBJ1-1 TRBV5-6 12 ASSLETGNTEAF
TRBJ1-5 TRBV30 12 AWSETLSDQPQH
TRBJ1-3 TRBV5-1 12 ASSLDRGGNTIY